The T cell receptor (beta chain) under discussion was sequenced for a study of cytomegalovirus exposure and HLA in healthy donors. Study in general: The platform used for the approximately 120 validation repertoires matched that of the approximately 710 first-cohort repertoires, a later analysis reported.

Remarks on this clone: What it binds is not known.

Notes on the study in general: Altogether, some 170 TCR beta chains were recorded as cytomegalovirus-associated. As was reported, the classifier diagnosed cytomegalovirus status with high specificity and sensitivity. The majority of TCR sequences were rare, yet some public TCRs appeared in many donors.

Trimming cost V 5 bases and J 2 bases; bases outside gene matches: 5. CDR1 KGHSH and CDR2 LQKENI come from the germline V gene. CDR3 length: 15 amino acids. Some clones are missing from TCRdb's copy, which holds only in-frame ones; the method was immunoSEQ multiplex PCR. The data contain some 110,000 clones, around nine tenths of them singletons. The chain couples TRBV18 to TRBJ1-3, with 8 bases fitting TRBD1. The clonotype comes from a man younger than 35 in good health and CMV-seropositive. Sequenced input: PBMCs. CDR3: CASSSTGEPGNTIYF. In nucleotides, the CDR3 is TGTGCCAGCTCATCGACAGGGGAGCCTGGAAACACCATATATTTT.